Listed below are T cell receptor beta chains from one sample, sequenced in a study of cytomegalovirus exposure and HLA in healthy donors. Assay used: immunoSEQ multiplex PCR; TCRdb lists only in-frame clones, some missing. The sample records 95,000 to 150,000 clones, over 15% being singletons. The sequenced material came from PBMCs. The receptors originated from a woman younger than 35 in good health and CMV-seronegative. Each CDR3 is given with its conserved first and last residue. The order of the fields is CDR3 DNA, CDR3 protein, V gene, D gene, CDR3 length, clone size, J gene. D genes are given only for firm matches. Size is omitted from some rows. Given values are once, few, many or a class for expanded clones.

CDR3 DNA: TGTGCCAGCAGTGAAGTACGGCTAGTTGGGGCGCAAGAGACCCAGTACTTC
CDR3 protein: CASSEVRLVGAQETQYF
V gene: TRBV2
D gene: NA
CDR3 length: 17
clone size: few
J gene: TRBJ2-5

CDR3 DNA: TGTGCCAGCAGCCAAGACCTTGGGGGGGAAGAGACCCAGTACTTC
CDR3 protein: CASSQDLGGEETQYF
V gene: TRBV14
D gene: TRBD2
CDR3 length: 15
clone size: NA
J gene: TRBJ2-5

CDR3 DNA: TGTGCCAGCAGCAACGTACTTTCAGGGGGAAACGAGCAGTACTTC
CDR3 protein: CASSNVLSGGNEQYF
V gene: TRBV5-6
D gene: TRBD1
CDR3 length: 15
clone size: few
J gene: TRBJ2-7

CDR3 DNA: TGTGCCAGCAGACCGGACAATGAGCAGTTCTTC
CDR3 protein: CASRPDNEQFF
V gene: TRBV2
D gene: NA
CDR3 length: 11
clone size: once
J gene: TRBJ2-1

CDR3 DNA: TGTGCCAGTGACCCGGGCAGGGGGTGGAATGAGCAGTTCTTC
CDR3 protein: CASDPGRGWNEQFF
V gene: TRBV11-1
D gene: TRBD1
CDR3 length: 14
clone size: few
J gene: TRBJ2-1

CDR3 DNA: TGCGCCAGCAGCCAAGATCAGGGCTTCGATGAAAAACTGTTTTTT
CDR3 protein: CASSQDQGFDEKLFF
V gene: TRBV4-1
D gene: NA
CDR3 length: 15
clone size: NA
J gene: TRBJ1-4

CDR3 DNA: TGTGCCTGGGAGGGGGCAGACACGCAGTATTTT
CDR3 protein: CAWEGADTQYF
V gene: TRBV30
D gene: TRBD1
CDR3 length: 11
clone size: NA
J gene: TRBJ2-3

CDR3 DNA: TGTGCCAGCAGCTTGGGGGGGGACAGGGGCAGGTACGAGCAGTACTTC
CDR3 protein: CASSLGGDRGRYEQYF
V gene: TRBV7-8
D gene: TRBD1
CDR3 length: 16
clone size: NA
J gene: TRBJ2-7

CDR3 DNA: TGTGCCAGCAGTGACCTGGGACTAGCGGGAGTCATTCAGTACTTC
CDR3 protein: CASSDLGLAGVIQYF
V gene: TRBV6-1
D gene: TRBD2
CDR3 length: 15
clone size: NA
J gene: TRBJ2-4

CDR3 DNA: TGTGCCAGCAGCGTACAGGGCGGGGGCCTCAGCACAGATACGCAGTATTTT
CDR3 protein: CASSVQGGGLSTDTQYF
V gene: TRBV9
D gene: NA
CDR3 length: 17
clone size: NA
J gene: TRBJ2-3

CDR3 DNA: TGTGCCAGCAGTTTCTCCACTAGCACAGATACGCAGTATTTT
CDR3 protein: CASSFSTSTDTQYF
V gene: TRBV28
D gene: NA
CDR3 length: 14
clone size: NA
J gene: TRBJ2-3

CDR3 DNA: TGTGCCAGCAGCCCAGGACAGGGTTTGGTCCGAGAGACCCAGTACTTC
CDR3 protein: CASSPGQGLVRETQYF
V gene: TRBV7-2
D gene: TRBD1
CDR3 length: 16
clone size: NA
J gene: TRBJ2-5

CDR3 DNA: TGTGCCAGCAGCCAATTGCGCGAAAAACTGTTTTTT
CDR3 protein: CASSQLREKLFF
V gene: TRBV4-2
D gene: NA
CDR3 length: 12
clone size: few
J gene: TRBJ1-4

CDR3 DNA: TGTGCCAGCGAAGAGGTAGCGGTCATTATTAGTAGCTCCTACGAGCAGTACTTC
CDR3 protein: CASEEVAVIISSSYEQYF
V gene: TRBV21-1
D gene: NA
CDR3 length: 18
clone size: few
J gene: TRBJ2-7

CDR3 DNA: TGTGCCAGCAGCGTAGGGTCCCCTCGAATGGAAGCTAGCGGGCTAGCCAAAAACATTCAGTACTTC
CDR3 protein: CASSVGSPRMEASGLAKNIQYF
V gene: TRBV9
D gene: TRBD2
CDR3 length: 22
clone size: few
J gene: TRBJ2-4

CDR3 DNA: TGTGCCAGCAGCGAGGGATCCACATATGGCTACACCTTC
CDR3 protein: CASSEGSTYGYTF
V gene: TRBV28
D gene: NA
CDR3 length: 13
clone size: few
J gene: TRBJ1-2

CDR3 DNA: TGTGCCAGCAGCCGGACAGGTGCGGCAGATACGCAGTATTTT
CDR3 protein: CASSRTGAADTQYF
V gene: TRBV2
D gene: TRBD1
CDR3 length: 14
clone size: NA
J gene: TRBJ2-3

CDR3 DNA: TGTGCCAGCAGCGTAGCTAGCGGGGGGCAAGAGACCCAGTACTTC
CDR3 protein: CASSVASGGQETQYF
V gene: TRBV9
D gene: TRBD2
CDR3 length: 15
clone size: NA
J gene: TRBJ2-5

CDR3 DNA: TGTGCCAGCAGCTTAGTCCGTGGGGGGGAAGAGACCCAGTACTTC
CDR3 protein: CASSLVRGGEETQYF
V gene: TRBV7-9
D gene: TRBD2
CDR3 length: 15
clone size: few
J gene: TRBJ2-5

CDR3 DNA: TGTGCCAGCAGTCCGAGGGGGAACTATGGCTACACCTTC
CDR3 protein: CASSPRGNYGYTF
V gene: TRBV28
D gene: NA
CDR3 length: 13
clone size: few
J gene: TRBJ1-2

CDR3 DNA: TGTGCCAGCAGCCCACGCTTGGGGACAGGGGACTACGAGCAGTACTTC
CDR3 protein: CASSPRLGTGDYEQYF
V gene: TRBV11-3
D gene: TRBD1
CDR3 length: 16
clone size: NA
J gene: TRBJ2-7

CDR3 DNA: TGTGCCAGCAGTAGGGACTGGCGGGGCACAGATACGCAGTATTTT
CDR3 protein: CASSRDWRGTDTQYF
V gene: TRBV2
D gene: NA
CDR3 length: 15
clone size: NA
J gene: TRBJ2-3

CDR3 DNA: TGTGCCAGCAGTTACTTTTCCGGGATATACACTGAAGCTTTCTTT
CDR3 protein: CASSYFSGIYTEAFF
V gene: TRBV6-5
D gene: NA
CDR3 length: 15
clone size: NA
J gene: TRBJ1-1

CDR3 DNA: TGTGCCAGTAGTCCCCGACAGCAAGAGACCCAGTACTTC
CDR3 protein: CASSPRQQETQYF
V gene: TRBV19
D gene: NA
CDR3 length: 13
clone size: NA
J gene: TRBJ2-5

CDR3 DNA: TGTGCCACCAGCAGGGGGGATGGACAGGCCGCCGACCTAGAGCAGTACTTC
CDR3 protein: CATSRGDGQAADLEQYF
V gene: TRBV15
D gene: TRBD1
CDR3 length: 17
clone size: few
J gene: TRBJ2-7

CDR3 DNA: TGTGCCAGCAGCTTGGCTCCTGAAGCTTTCTTT
CDR3 protein: CASSLAPEAFF
V gene: TRBV5-4
D gene: NA
CDR3 length: 11
clone size: few
J gene: TRBJ1-1

CDR3 DNA: TGTGCCAGCAGTGAAGGGTCAGGGGAACAGCCCCAGCATTTT
CDR3 protein: CASSEGSGEQPQHF
V gene: TRBV6-1
D gene: NA
CDR3 length: 14
clone size: NA
J gene: TRBJ1-5

CDR3 DNA: TGTGCCAGCAGCCACCTCAGGGGCCCGAACACTGAAGCTTTCTTT
CDR3 protein: CASSHLRGPNTEAFF
V gene: TRBV4-2
D gene: NA
CDR3 length: 15
clone size: NA
J gene: TRBJ1-1

CDR3 DNA: TGTGCCAGCAGCTTGCGCACAGACTCCTACGAGCAGTACTTC
CDR3 protein: CASSLRTDSYEQYF
V gene: TRBV5-8
D gene: NA
CDR3 length: 14
clone size: NA
J gene: TRBJ2-7

CDR3 DNA: TGTGCCAGCAGTCCCGGGACAGGGGGTGGTGAAAAACTGTTTTTT
CDR3 protein: CASSPGTGGGEKLFF
V gene: TRBV5-4
D gene: TRBD1
CDR3 length: 15
clone size: NA
J gene: TRBJ1-4

CDR3 DNA: TGTGCCAGCAGCTTAAGCGGGAGGACGTATGAGCAGTTCTTC
CDR3 protein: CASSLSGRTYEQFF
V gene: TRBV7-3
D gene: TRBD2
CDR3 length: 14
clone size: few
J gene: TRBJ2-1

CDR3 DNA: TGTGCCAGCAGCAATTTAGACAACCAGAGAAACACCATATATTTT
CDR3 protein: CASSNLDNQRNTIYF
V gene: TRBV5-4
D gene: NA
CDR3 length: 15
clone size: NA
J gene: TRBJ1-3

CDR3 DNA: TGTGCCAGCAGCTGGAACGGGGGGAGGCGTGAGCAGTTCTTC
CDR3 protein: CASSWNGGRREQFF
V gene: TRBV7-3
D gene: TRBD2
CDR3 length: 14
clone size: NA
J gene: TRBJ2-1

CDR3 DNA: TGTGCCAGCAGTTACGGGCAGAACTATGGCTACACCTTC
CDR3 protein: CASSYGQNYGYTF
V gene: TRBV6-5
D gene: NA
CDR3 length: 13
clone size: NA
J gene: TRBJ1-2

CDR3 DNA: TGTGCCAGCAGCCGACCCCAGGAGGGCACTGAAGCTTTCTTT
CDR3 protein: CASSRPQEGTEAFF
V gene: TRBV7-9
D gene: NA
CDR3 length: 14
clone size: NA
J gene: TRBJ1-1

CDR3 DNA: TGTGCCAGCAGTTCGGGGGGGCCAGGGACCCAGTACTTC
CDR3 protein: CASSSGGPGTQYF
V gene: TRBV28
D gene: TRBD2
CDR3 length: 13
clone size: NA
J gene: TRBJ2-5

CDR3 DNA: TGCAGCGTTGAAGGAAGCGGGAATGAGCAGTTCTTC
CDR3 protein: CSVEGSGNEQFF
V gene: TRBV29-1
D gene: NA
CDR3 length: 12
clone size: few
J gene: TRBJ2-1

CDR3 DNA: TGTGCCAGCAGCCAGGGACAGGGGGAATCCTACGAGCAGTACTTC
CDR3 protein: CASSQGQGESYEQYF
V gene: TRBV4-2
D gene: TRBD1
CDR3 length: 15
clone size: few
J gene: TRBJ2-7

CDR3 DNA: TGTGCCAGCAGCCAAAAATTTAGCGGGGCGAACACCGGGGAGCTGTTTTTT
CDR3 protein: CASSQKFSGANTGELFF
V gene: TRBV7-9
D gene: TRBD2
CDR3 length: 17
clone size: few
J gene: TRBJ2-2